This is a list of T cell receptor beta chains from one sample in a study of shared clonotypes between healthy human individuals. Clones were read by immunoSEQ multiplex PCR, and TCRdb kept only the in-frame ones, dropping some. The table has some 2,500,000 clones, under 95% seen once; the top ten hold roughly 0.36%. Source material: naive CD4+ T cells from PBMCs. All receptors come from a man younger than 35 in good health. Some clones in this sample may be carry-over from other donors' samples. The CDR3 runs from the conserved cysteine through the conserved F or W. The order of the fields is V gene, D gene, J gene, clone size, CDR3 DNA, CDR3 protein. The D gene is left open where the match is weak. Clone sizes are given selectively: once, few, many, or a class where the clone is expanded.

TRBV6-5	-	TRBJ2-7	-	TGTGCCAGCAGTTCTACGCACATTCGGACCTACGAGCAGTACTTC	CASSSTHIRTYEQYF
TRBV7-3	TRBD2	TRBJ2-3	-	TGTGCCAGCAGCAGAGTAGGTGGGACTATTCTCACAGATACGCAGTATTTT	CASSRVGGTILTDTQYF
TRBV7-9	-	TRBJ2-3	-	TGTGCCAGCAGCTTTGTGGAGAGTACGCAGTATTTT	CASSFVESTQYF
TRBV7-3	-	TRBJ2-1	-	TGTGCCAGCAGCCCACGGATGTCCTACAATGAGCAGTTCTTC	CASSPRMSYNEQFF
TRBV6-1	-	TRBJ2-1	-	TGTGCCAGCAGTGATTATCGAGGAATCAATGAGCAGTTCTTC	CASSDYRGINEQFF
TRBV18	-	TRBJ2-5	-	TGTGCCAGCTCACCACCGAGTTACGAGACCCAGTACTTC	CASSPPSYETQYF
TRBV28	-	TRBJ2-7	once	TGTGCCAGCAGTTTAATCCAGGATATCGAGCAGTACTTC	CASSLIQDIEQYF
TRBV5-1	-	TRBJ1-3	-	TGCGCCAGCAGCGTCGGGCTAACCGGAAACACCATATATTTT	CASSVGLTGNTIYF
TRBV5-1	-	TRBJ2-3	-	TGCGCCACCCGACCCGGGACCAGAATGGATACGCAGTATTTT	CATRPGTRMDTQYF
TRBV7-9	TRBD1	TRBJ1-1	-	TGTGCCAGCAGCTTAAGACAGGGGGTCCTGAACACTGAAGCTTTCTTT	CASSLRQGVLNTEAFF
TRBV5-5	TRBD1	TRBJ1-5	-	TGTGCCAGCAGCTTGGAGGGACAGGGGGGTCAGCCCCAGCATTTT	CASSLEGQGGQPQHF
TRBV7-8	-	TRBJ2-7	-	TGTGCCAGCAGCTTAACCACTAGGTCTTACGAGCAGTACTTC	CASSLTTRSYEQYF
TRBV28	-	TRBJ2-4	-	TGTGCCAGCAGCCAACTAGACGCCAAAAACATTCAGTACTTC	CASSQLDAKNIQYF
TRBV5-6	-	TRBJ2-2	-	TGTGCCAGCAGCTTGAGTTCTGGCATCGCCGGGGAGCTGTTTTTT	CASSLSSGIAGELFF
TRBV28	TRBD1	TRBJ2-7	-	TGTGCCAGCAGTACCACCGGGACAGCCAACTACGAGCAGTACTTC	CASSTTGTANYEQYF
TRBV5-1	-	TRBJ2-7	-	TGCGCCAGCAGCTTGGGGCTGCAAGGGAATCAGTACTTC	CASSLGLQGNQYF
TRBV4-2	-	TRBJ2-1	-	TGTGCCAGCAGCCAAGACCAGGGTCACAATGAGCAGTTCTTC	CASSQDQGHNEQFF
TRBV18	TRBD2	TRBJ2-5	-	TGTGCCAGCTCACCATGGCTAGCGGGAGTGTACCAAGAGACCCAGTACTTC	CASSPWLAGVYQETQYF
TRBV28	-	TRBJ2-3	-	TGTGCCAGCAGTACTGGGCTTACCACAGATACGCAGTATTTT	CASSTGLTTDTQYF
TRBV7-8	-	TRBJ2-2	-	TGTGCCAGCAGCTCTCTGACCGGGGAGCTGTTTTTT	CASSSLTGELFF
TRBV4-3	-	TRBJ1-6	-	TGCGCCAGCAGCCTGCGGGCGGGACAACCAAATTCACCCCTCCACTTT	CASSLRAGQPNSPLHF